Sequencing of this T cell receptor (beta chain) was carried out in a study of blood T cells in healthy people across ages. Together with a sample-barcoded 5' primer, a J-beta primer mix was included in a second PCR lasting about 7 to 11 cycles. All samples yielded 3 million or more CDR3-containing paired-end reads. TCRdb processed the 5' RACE reads anew with MiXCR; each CDR3 protein has one entry. The sample has roughly 1.6 million distinct CDR3 sequences; about 35% are singletons. The CDR3 length is 18 residues. The ends lost 0 bases at V and 2 bases at J; junction bases unmatched: 12. Germline V gene sequence: CDR1 MNHNS, CDR2 SASEGT. This clonotype came up a few times.

What was sequenced was blood. This rearrangement joins TRBV6-1 to TRBJ2-5, with TRBD1 matching over 7 bases. The clonotype originates from a woman aged 30 to 39 in good health. The CDR3 nucleotides are TGTGCCAGCAGTGAAGCGGGTTGGCCAGGGGGTAATCAAGAGACCCAGTACTTC. Its translation: CASSEAGWPGGNQETQYF.